A selection of T cell receptor beta chains follows, all from one sample in a study of cytomegalovirus exposure and HLA in healthy donors. Sequencing was performed with immunoSEQ multiplex PCR; in TCRdb, only in-frame clones are kept and a portion is missing. This sample has 150,000 to 200,000 clones, with 79% found just once. Material: PBMCs. These receptors were collected from a woman aged 45 to 65 in good health and CMV-seronegative. The CDR3 runs from the conserved cysteine through the conserved F or W. D genes are given only for firm matches. Size values are once, few and many counts, or a class for expanded clones, and some rows have none.

D gene	V gene	clone size	J gene	CDR3 protein	CDR3 DNA
TRBD1	TRBV19	.	TRBJ1-6	CASTNRDRRSPLHF	TGTGCCAGTACAAACCGGGACAGAAGGTCACCCCTCCACTTT
.	TRBV6-5	.	TRBJ1-6	CASPRQGHNSPLHF	TGTGCCAGCCCCCGCCAGGGCCATAATTCACCCCTCCACTTT
.	TRBV19	.	TRBJ1-1	CASSMMAYTEAFF	TGTGCCAGTAGTATGATGGCCTACACTGAAGCTTTCTTT
.	TRBV9	.	TRBJ2-7	CASSPRGGTEGLYEQYF	TGTGCCAGCAGCCCCCGTGGGGGGACAGAGGGGTTATACGAGCAGTACTTC
TRBD2	TRBV29-1	.	TRBJ2-1	CSVPPSGSYEQFF	TGCAGCGTTCCCCCTAGCGGGAGCTATGAGCAGTTCTTC
.	TRBV30	.	TRBJ2-7	CAWSPAAYEQYF	TGTGCCTGGAGTCCCGCAGCCTACGAGCAGTACTTC
TRBD2	TRBV9	.	TRBJ2-2	CASSPGLAGGELFF	TGTGCCAGCAGCCCCGGACTAGCGGGAGGGGAGCTGTTTTTT
TRBD2	TRBV4-2	.	TRBJ2-3	CASSHLLAGATDTQYF	TGTGCCAGCAGCCACCTACTAGCGGGAGCCACAGATACGCAGTATTTT
.	TRBV5-1	.	TRBJ2-6	CASSSVSGANVLTF	TGCGCCAGCTCCTCAGTCTCTGGGGCCAACGTCCTGACTTTC
.	TRBV12-2	.	TRBJ2-3	CAEWGQGKTDTQYF	TGTGCAGAATGGGGACAGGGGAAGACAGATACGCAGTATTTT
TRBD1	TRBV19	.	TRBJ2-7	CASRKQGAYEQYF	TGTGCCAGTAGGAAACAGGGGGCCTACGAGCAGTACTTC
TRBD1	TRBV10-3	.	TRBJ2-1	CAISESGTGHNEQFF	TGTGCCATCAGTGAGTCTGGGACAGGGCACAATGAGCAGTTCTTC
.	TRBV18	few	TRBJ1-1	CASSGQGMDTEAFF	TGTGCCAGCTCAGGGCAGGGGATGGACACTGAAGCTTTCTTT
TRBD1	TRBV6-5	.	TRBJ1-6	CASSQTGGDNSPLHF	TGTGCCAGCAGTCAGACAGGGGGCGATAATTCACCCCTCCACTTT
TRBD1	TRBV19	.	TRBJ2-1	CASSTPPGTGPYNEQFF	TGTGCCAGTAGTACTCCCCCCGGGACAGGGCCCTACAATGAGCAGTTCTTC
.	TRBV6-1	.	TRBJ1-2	CASSGVGGDRRHGYTF	TGTGCCAGCAGTGGGGTCGGCGGTGACAGGAGGCATGGCTACACCTTC
TRBD2	TRBV5-1	few	TRBJ2-1	CASSPRLAGVGNEQFF	TGCGCCAGCAGCCCCCGACTAGCGGGAGTGGGTAATGAGCAGTTCTTC
.	TRBV30	.	TRBJ1-6	CAWSPRSSYNSPLHF	TGTGCCTGGAGTCCACGGAGCTCCTATAATTCACCCCTCCACTTT
TRBD1	TRBV7-6	.	TRBJ2-7	CASSYGTGDEQYF	TGTGCCAGCAGTTACGGGACAGGGGACGAGCAGTACTTC
.	TRBV2	.	TRBJ1-1	CASSGQINTEAFF	TGTGCCAGCAGTGGGCAGATAAACACTGAAGCTTTCTTT
.	TRBV6-5	.	TRBJ2-1	CASSYDRANEQFF	TGTGCCAGCAGTTACGACAGAGCGAATGAGCAGTTCTTC
TRBD1	TRBV7-2	.	TRBJ2-5	CASSTYRGETQYF	TGTGCCAGCAGCACGTACAGGGGAGAGACCCAGTACTTC
.	TRBV4-3	few	TRBJ1-4	CASSQDRGSGEKLFF	TGCGCCAGCAGCCAAGACAGGGGATCAGGTGAAAAACTGTTTTTT
TRBD2	TRBV5-1	few	TRBJ2-5	CASSLEGGRSWETQYF	TGCGCCAGCAGCTTGGAGGGAGGGCGATCTTGGGAGACCCAGTACTTC
TRBD1	TRBV19	.	TRBJ1-1	CASRMGTVGNTEAFF	TGTGCCAGTAGAATGGGGACAGTCGGGAACACTGAAGCTTTCTTT
TRBD1	TRBV9	.	TRBJ1-1	CASSGRQGVGTEAFF	TGTGCCAGCAGCGGCAGACAGGGGGTCGGCACTGAAGCTTTCTTT
.	TRBV5-1	.	TRBJ2-3	CASSLRGGDTQYF	TGCGCCAGCAGCTTGAGGGGAGGAGATACGCAGTATTTT
.	TRBV5-1	.	TRBJ2-2	CASSLEADLAGELFF	TGCGCCAGCAGCTTGGAGGCCGACTTAGCCGGGGAGCTGTTTTTT
TRBD2	TRBV10-3	.	TRBJ2-1	CAISESAGRGSGGNEQFF	TGTGCCATCAGTGAGTCCGCCGGAAGGGGTAGCGGGGGCAATGAGCAGTTCTTC
.	TRBV7-9	.	TRBJ1-1	CASDFERGNTEAFF	TGTGCCAGTGATTTCGAACGGGGGAACACTGAAGCTTTCTTT
TRBD1	TRBV14	.	TRBJ1-3	CASSGLGQGKNTIYF	TGTGCCAGCAGCGGCTTGGGACAGGGGAAAAACACCATATATTTT
.	TRBV7-2	.	TRBJ1-6	CASSPQGYNSPLHF	TGTGCCAGCAGCCCCCAGGGCTATAATTCACCCCTCCACTTT
TRBD2	TRBV27	.	TRBJ2-5	CASSSLAGVLGETQYF	TGTGCCAGCAGTTCCCTAGCGGGGGTCTTAGGGGAGACCCAGTACTTC
.	TRBV18	.	TRBJ1-3	CASSPLLPGGSGNTIYF	TGTGCCAGCTCACCATTACTCCCCGGGGGCTCTGGAAACACCATATATTTT
.	TRBV25-1	once	TRBJ1-2	CASSEYPGTNYGYTF	TGTGCCAGCAGTGAATATCCAGGAACTAACTATGGCTACACCTTC
TRBD1	TRBV6-6	.	TRBJ1-3	CASRDDRGIGNTIYF	TGTGCCAGCAGGGACGACAGGGGAATTGGAAACACCATATATTTT
.	TRBV18	.	TRBJ1-5	CASSPGPGNQPQHF	TGTGCCAGCTCACCGGGGCCAGGCAATCAGCCCCAGCATTTT
.	TRBV6-1	.	TRBJ1-2	CASTTTLVGQGYTF	TGTGCCAGCACCACCACCTTGGTGGGGCAGGGCTACACCTTC
.	TRBV7-9	.	TRBJ1-2	CASSLVGDRTRGYTF	TGTGCCAGCAGCTTAGTGGGAGACAGGACTAGAGGCTACACCTTC
TRBD1	TRBV10-3	.	TRBJ1-4	CAISETGGVEKLFF	TGTGCCATCAGTGAGACAGGGGGAGTTGAAAAACTGTTTTTT
.	TRBV6-6	.	TRBJ2-1	CASRLTSTRNEQFF	TGTGCCAGCAGACTGACTAGTACTCGCAATGAGCAGTTCTTC
.	TRBV30	.	TRBJ2-1	CAWSVRQVGNEQFF	TGTGCCTGGAGTGTACGACAGGTAGGAAATGAGCAGTTCTTC
.	TRBV7-9	.	TRBJ2-2	CASTDTGELFF	TGTGCCAGCACCGACACCGGGGAGCTGTTTTTT
.	TRBV29-1	.	TRBJ2-7	CSVEGSSYEQYF	TGCAGCGTTGAAGGGAGCTCCTACGAGCAGTACTTC
.	TRBV9	once	TRBJ1-2	CASSVAAGLGYGYTF	TGTGCCAGCAGCGTAGCTGCAGGTCTTGGCTATGGCTACACCTTC
.	TRBV7-9	few	TRBJ2-7	CASSPREGTYEQYF	TGTGCCAGCAGCCCCCGGGAAGGTACCTACGAGCAGTACTTC
TRBD2	TRBV7-8	once	TRBJ2-7	CASSLQRTSGSSYEQYF	TGTGCCAGCAGCCTACAAAGGACTAGCGGGAGCTCCTACGAGCAGTACTTC
TRBD1	TRBV10-3	.	TRBJ1-4	CAISSTGANEKLFF	TGTGCCATCAGCTCGACAGGGGCTAATGAAAAACTGTTTTTT
.	TRBV2	.	TRBJ1-5	CASSRQGGNQPQHF	TGTGCCAGCAGTCGCCAAGGGGGTAATCAGCCCCAGCATTTT
TRBD1	TRBV7-6	few	TRBJ2-7	CASSLVRDRGGEQYF	TGTGCCAGCAGCTTAGTACGGGACAGGGGAGGCGAGCAGTACTTC
.	TRBV7-8	.	TRBJ1-5	CASSFTTRYSNQPQHF	TGTGCCAGCAGCTTCACGACAAGATATAGCAATCAGCCCCAGCATTTT
.	TRBV6-4	.	TRBJ2-1	CASSEASYNEQFF	TGTGCCAGCAGTGAGGCTTCCTACAATGAGCAGTTCTTC
.	TRBV4-1	medium-sized	TRBJ1-5	CASSQEDSSNQPQHF	TGCGCCAGCAGCCAAGAGGACAGTAGCAATCAGCCCCAGCATTTT
TRBD1	TRBV2	.	TRBJ2-2	CASRGQGDTGELFF	TGTGCCAGCAGGGGACAGGGAGACACCGGGGAGCTGTTTTTT